This T cell receptor beta chain stems from a study of shared clonotypes between healthy human individuals. Assay: immunoSEQ multiplex PCR; the TCRdb copy retains only in-frame clones and omits some. The repertoire includes more than 2 million clones, roughly 96% of them detected once, and more than 0.1% sits in the top ten. V was clipped by 5 bases and J by 0 bases, with 17 bases between them. This CDR3 spans 16 amino acids. Germline CDR1 SGHAT, CDR2 FQNNGV. The sequence derives from a young man in good health. Source material: naive CD4+ T cells sorted from blood. Subset reported: CD45RA+ positively selected. The V call is TRBV11-2, the J call TRBJ2-7, with D possibly called TRBD1 or TRBD2 (6 bases each). The CDR3 loop is CASSLWGATYSYEQYF. CDR3 in DNA: TGTGCCAGCAGCCTCTGGGGGGCTACGTACTCCTACGAGCAGTACTTC.